This passage covers 30 T cell receptor beta chains from one sample sequenced in a study of cytomegalovirus exposure and HLA in healthy donors. It was with 60 Vbeta and 13 Jbeta primers that the PCR ran. Assay: immunoSEQ multiplex PCR; the TCRdb copy retains only in-frame clones and omits some. The data hold 150,000 to 170,000 clones, with around 75% observed a single time. The sequencing sample was made of PBMCs. The receptors originated from a man aged 30 to 45 in good health and CMV-seropositive.

Turning to this clone: The junction does not match germline at one end; this may be a read error. The J gene is TRBJ1-3, the V gene TRBV4-1, with a weak D call TRBD1 (5 bases). The CDR3 has 15 amino acids. Germline V CDR1 and CDR2: MGHRA, YSYEKL. CDR3 amino acids: CASSQVLRAGDTIYF. The CDR3 region has the DNA TGCGCCAGCAGCCAAGTGCTCAGGGCTGGAGACACCATATATTTT.

The CDR3 loop reads CASSLATGVNSPLHF. The CDR3 bases are TGTGCCAGCAGCTTGGCCACGGGGGTAAATTCACCCCTCCACTTT. This rearrangement joins TRBV5-6 to TRBJ1-6; D might be TRBD1 (5 bases). V gave up 0 bases and J gave up 7 bases, with 11 bases separating them. CDR3 length equals 15 residues. Germline-derived CDR1 and CDR2 are SGHDT and YYEEEE. The full variable domain, completed using reference TRBV5-6 and TRBJ1-6, is DAGVTQSPTHLIKTRGQQVTLRCSPKSGHDTVSWYQQALGQGPQFIFQYYEEEERQRGNFPDRFSGHQFPNYSSELNVNALLLGDSALYLCASSLATGVNSPLHFGNGTRLTVT.

This clone was observed a handful of times. The chain's CDR3 is CASSSSGVGYTF. The CDR3 nucleotides read TGTGCCAGCAGTTCCTCCGGGGTAGGCTACACCTTC. This chain connects TRBV28 to TRBJ1-2; no definite D call. This CDR3 has 12 residues. Trimming left V 4 bases short and J 8 bases short, with 11 bases between. Germline V gives CDR1 MDHEN, CDR2 SYDVKM.

The V and J genes are TRBV7-9 and TRBJ2-5; D perhaps matches TRBD1 (5 bases). TRBJ2-7 explains the end of the DNA better; the J call may be wrong. The CDR3 has 12 residues. CDR1 is SEHNR, CDR2 FQNEAQ, per germline (reference sequence). This CDR3 is CASSLIQGEQYF. As DNA, the CDR3 is TGTGCCAGCAGCTTAATCCAGGGCGAGCAGTACTTC.

This clone was seen only once. The chain carries TRBV25-1 and TRBJ2-1, with D possibly matching TRBD2 (5 bases). The CDR3 consists of 14 residues. Trimming took 2 bases from V and 10 from J, leaving 15 bases between them. CDR1 and CDR2 (germline): MGHDK, SYGVNS. The CDR3 nucleotides read TGTGCCAGCAGTGAACCTCGGGGTGAGCGGGAGCAGTTCTTC. Amino acids: CASSEPRGEREQFF.

The chain has TRBV29-1 and TRBJ1-2; a possible D gene is TRBD1 (5 bases). The V end lost 4 bases, the J end lost 4 bases, and 10 bases lay between the germline ends. This CDR3 contains 12 residues. Germline V gene lookup returns CDR1 SQVTM and CDR2 ANQGSEA. The CDR3 DNA reads as TGCAGCGTTGGCAGGGCTGGCTATGGCTACACCTTC. This encodes CSVGRAGYGYTF. The variable domain in full, with the rest retrieved from reference TRBV29-1 and TRBJ1-2, is SAVISQKPSRDICQRGTSLTIQCQVDSQVTMMFWYRQQPGQSLTLIATANQGSEATYESGFVIDKFPISRPNLTFSTLTVSNMSPEDSSIYLCSVGRAGYGYTFGSGTRLTVV.

The sample holds one count of this clone. The chain has TRBV7-6 and TRBJ1-5; 9 nucleotides align to TRBD1. The CDR3 extends over 14 amino acids. J gave up 9 bases and V 5 bases, and 8 bases lay outside the gene matches. The germline V gene encodes CDR1 SGHVS and CDR2 FNYEAQ. The CDR3 is CASSPGTGKGPQHF. CDR3 nucleotide sequence: TGTGCCAGCAGCCCCGGGACAGGGAAGGGGCCCCAGCATTTT.

The gene calls are TRBV7-3 and TRBJ1-5, with 8 nucleotides matching TRBD1. Germline V gene sequence: CDR1 SGHTA, CDR2 FQGTGA. J was trimmed by 3 bases and V by 3 bases; bases with no gene match: 1. The CDR3 consists of 14 residues. The CDR3 nucleotides read TGTGCCAGCAGCTTGACAGGGGACAATCAGCCCCAGCATTTT. Amino acid sequence: CASSLTGDNQPQHF.

This clone turned up a few times. The chain has TRBV11-1 and TRBJ2-5, with no clear D. The CDR3 extends over 14 amino acids. The V gene lost 2 bases and the J gene lost 7 bases, with 14 bases spanning the gap. Germline V gives CDR1 SGHAT, CDR2 FQDESV (reference sequence). The CDR3 protein is CASSLHGPSGTQYF. As DNA, the CDR3 is TGTGCCAGCAGCTTACACGGTCCTAGTGGGACCCAGTACTTC.

Of note for this clone: Within the sample, other DNA sequences also encode this same CDR3. V gene TRBV6-1 combines with J gene TRBJ1-1; D gene ambiguous. The V end was cut by 3 bases, the J end by 4 bases, with 12 bases between. CDR3 size: 14 residues. CDR1 and CDR2 (germline): MNHNS, SASEGT. This CDR3 is CASSDKGSVTEAFF. The CDR3 nucleotides read TGTGCCAGCAGTGACAAGGGTAGCGTCACTGAAGCTTTCTTT.

The J gene is TRBJ2-2, the V gene TRBV19; perhaps TRBD2 as D (5 bases). The CDR3 extends over 17 amino acids. Trimming removed 1 base at V and 1 base at J, with 13 bases between. Germline CDR1 LNHDA, CDR2 SQIVND (reference sequence). CDR3 region: CASSIAGPGLNTGELFF. The CDR3 DNA sequence: TGTGCCAGTAGTATAGCCGGGCCAGGACTGAACACCGGGGAGCTGTTTTTT.

This chain joins TRBV9 and TRBJ2-6; TRBD1 is a possible D gene (10 bases). Deletions cut 3 bases from V and 4 bases from J, with 29 bases between. The CDR3 is made up of 21 amino acids. Germline-derived CDR1 and CDR2 are SGDLS and YYNGEE. CDR3 bases: TGTGCCAGCAGCGGAGGCGGGGGGGACAGGGGAATTTTAAGGGGGGCCAACGTCCTGACTTTC. Protein: CASSGGGGDRGILRGANVLTF.

This chain connects TRBV6-5 to TRBJ1-2; TRBD1 matches at 8 bases. The CDR3 spans 15 residues. CDR1 MNHEY and CDR2 SVGAGI come from the germline V gene. Trimming took 6 bases from V and 0 from J; bases not matched to a gene: 6. CDR3 coding DNA: TGTGCCAGCAGCCGAGGGACAGGTGCTAACTATGGCTACACCTTC. It specifies CASSRGTGANYGYTF.

The rearrangement uses TRBV25-1 and TRBJ2-3, with TRBD2 as a possible D gene (6 bases). This CDR3 is built from 14 residues. Germline CDR1 is MGHDK and CDR2 is SYGVNS. Trimming removed 1 base at V and 3 bases at J, with 8 bases between. CDR3 DNA: TGTGCCAGCAGTGAATGGAGGGAGACAGATACGCAGTATTTT. This gives the protein CASSEWRETDTQYF. The variable domain in full, completed from reference TRBV25-1 and TRBJ2-3, reads EADIYQTPRYLVIGTGKKITLECSQTMGHDKMYWYQQDPGMELHLIHYSYGVNSTEKGDLSSESTVSRIRTEHFPLTLESARPSHTSQYLCASSEWRETDTQYFGPGTRLTVL.

This clone was detected only a few times. V usage is TRBV7-9 and J usage is TRBJ2-1; D gene unclear. The V gene lost 1 base and the J gene lost 3 bases, with 10 bases spanning the gap. Germline CDR1 SEHNR, CDR2 FQNEAQ (reference sequence). The CDR3 covers 15 residues. The CDR3 bases are TGTGCCAGCAGCTTAGGGCCCGCTGACTACAATGAGCAGTTCTTC. The encoded protein is CASSLGPADYNEQFF.

The V and J genes are TRBV25-1 and TRBJ1-2; no clear D. V gave up 2 bases and J gave up 4 bases, with 11 bases separating them. The length of the CDR3 is 14 residues. CDR1 is MGHDK, CDR2 SYGVNS, per germline. The CDR3 reads CASSEGLETYGYTF. CDR3 nucleotide sequence: TGTGCCAGCAGTGAAGGTTTGGAGACCTATGGCTACACCTTC.

V and J are TRBV11-2 and TRBJ1-2, with TRBD1 identical over 8 bases. The germline CDR1 and CDR2 sequences are SGHAT and FQNNGV. This CDR3 is built from 16 residues. Trimming cost V 3 bases and J 3 bases; bases outside gene matches: 9. CDR3 bases: TGTGCCAGCAGCTTTGGGCTCCAGGGGGCTGACTATGGCTACACCTTC. Amino acids: CASSFGLQGADYGYTF.

Concerning this clone itself: The germline gene is not matched at one end of the junction; a read error may be the cause. This specimen includes other DNA sequences encoding the same CDR3. The rearrangement links TRBV10-3 to TRBJ2-7; D is unresolved. The CDR3 has 12 amino acids. CDR1 is ENHRY, CDR2 SYGVKD, per germline. As DNA, the CDR3 is TGTGCTATCAGCGTGGGCCAATACGAGCAGTACTTC. It codes for CAISVGQYEQYF.

The CDR3 region is CAHGEGLFGYTF. For the CDR3, the DNA is TGTGCCCACGGCGAGGGACTCTTCGGCTACACCTTC. The chain couples TRBV6-6 to TRBJ1-2; a possible D gene is TRBD1 (5 bases). Germline V gives CDR1 MNHNY, CDR2 SVGAGI (reference sequence). The CDR3 contains 12 residues. Trimming left V 11 bases short and J 8 bases short, with 18 bases between.

DNA for the CDR3: TGTGCCTCCCCGTCCGGGGGGCATGGAAACACCATATATTTT. The encoded protein is CASPSGGHGNTIYF. The chain carries TRBV30 and TRBJ1-3, with a possible D match to TRBD1 (6 bases). The CDR3 has 14 amino acids. V dropped 7 bases and J dropped 3 bases, with 16 bases sitting between them. Germline V gives CDR1 GTSNPN, CDR2 SVGIG (reference sequence).

V gene TRBV6-1 combines with J gene TRBJ1-1, with 11 bases fitting TRBD1. J lost 5 bases, V lost 4 bases, and 3 bases had no gene match. The CDR3 extends over 14 amino acids. The germline V gene has CDR1 MNHNS and CDR2 SASEGT. CDR3 residues: CASSGTGGKTEAFF. The CDR3, as DNA: TGTGCCAGCAGTGGGACAGGGGGCAAGACTGAAGCTTTCTTT.

This clone was detected only once. CDR3: CASSFSSGSNEQYF. CDR3 nucleotide sequence: TGTGCCAGCAGCTTTTCTAGCGGGAGCAACGAGCAGTACTTC. The chain couples TRBV7-9 to TRBJ2-7; 10 bases are shared with TRBD2. Per the germline V gene, CDR1 is SEHNR and CDR2 is FQNEAQ (reference sequence). The V segment lost 3 bases and the J segment 5 bases; nucleotides outside the gene matches: 4. This CDR3 spans 14 amino acids.

The rearrangement links TRBV10-3 to TRBJ1-1; no clear D gene. The CDR3 has 14 amino acids. Germline V lookup: CDR1 ENHRY, CDR2 SYGVKD. V was pared by 3 bases and J by 4 bases, with 12 bases between. CDR3 sequence: CAISDYRESTEAFF. Here the CDR3 DNA reads TGTGCCATCAGTGACTATCGAGAAAGCACTGAAGCTTTCTTT.

The rearrangement uses TRBV7-6 and TRBJ2-1; D remains unclear. This CDR3 comprises 11 residues. Germline CDR1 SGHVS, CDR2 FNYEAQ. Deletions cut 5 bases from V and 7 bases from J, with 6 bases between. The CDR3: CASSTTNEQFF. CDR3 bases: TGTGCCAGCAGCACAACAAATGAGCAGTTCTTC.

The V and J genes are TRBV4-3 and TRBJ1-1, with TRBD1 matching 8 bases. The CDR3 loop spans 16 amino acids. J lost 0 bases, V lost 4 bases, and 7 bases had no gene match. Per germline, CDR1 LGHNA and CDR2 YSLEER. CDR3 residues: CASSLRQGIMNTEAFF. CDR3 nucleotides: TGCGCCAGCAGCCTTCGACAGGGGATCATGAACACTGAAGCTTTCTTT.

The rearrangement links TRBV27 to TRBJ2-1, with D uncertain. Germline V gives CDR1 MNHEY, CDR2 SMNVEV (reference sequence). The CDR3 runs 14 residues. Trimming shortened V by 1 base and J by 5 bases, and 9 bases separated the two germline ends. CDR3 bases: TGTGCCAGCAGTTTATGGGCTAATAACAATGAGCAGTTCTTC. Protein: CASSLWANNNEQFF.

J is TRBJ2-2 and V is TRBV11-2; no firm D call. This CDR3 has 13 residues. V lost 7 bases and J 2 bases, leaving 8 bases between the germline ends. The germline gives CDR1 SGHAT, CDR2 FQNNGV. The CDR3 spells CASTSPNTGELFF. The CDR3 coding sequence is TGTGCCAGCACTTCCCCTAACACCGGGGAGCTGTTTTTT.

The V gene is TRBV10-3, the J gene TRBJ2-7, with TRBD1 matching 8 bases. The CDR3 runs 14 residues. Germline CDR1 and CDR2: ENHRY and SYGVKD. V lost 5 bases to trimming and J lost 5 bases; unmatched junction nucleotides: 8. The DNA of the CDR3 is TGTGCCATCAGTACCCGGACAGGGCAAAACGAGCAGTACTTC. This gives the protein CAISTRTGQNEQYF.

In its sample, this clone was seen once. The J gene is TRBJ2-1, the V gene TRBV12-5; tentative D call: TRBD2 (5 bases). Germline assignment: CDR1 LGHNT and CDR2 FRNRAP. V was clipped by 0 bases and J by 7 bases, with 10 bases between them. This CDR3 is built from 14 residues. CDR3 region: CASGLVLVLNEQFF. The CDR3 DNA reads as TGTGCTAGTGGTTTGGTACTAGTCTTGAATGAGCAGTTCTTC.

The chain employs TRBV7-8 and TRBJ2-1; 10 nucleotides align to TRBD2. CDR1 is SGHVS and CDR2 is FQNEAQ in the germline V gene. This CDR3 comprises 14 residues. With 6 bases clipped from V and 2 bases from J, the junction kept 1 base outside the gene matches. This CDR3 reads CASRAGGAYNEQFF. Here the CDR3 DNA reads TGTGCCAGCAGAGCGGGAGGGGCCTACAATGAGCAGTTCTTC. The full variable domain, in which reference TRBV7-8 and TRBJ2-1 provide the parts outside the CDR3, is GAGVSQSPRYKVAKRGQDVALRCDPISGHVSLFWYQQALGQGPEFLTYFQNEAQLDKSGLPSDRFFAERPEGSVSTLKIQRTQQEDSAVYLCASRAGGAYNEQFFGPGTRLTVL.